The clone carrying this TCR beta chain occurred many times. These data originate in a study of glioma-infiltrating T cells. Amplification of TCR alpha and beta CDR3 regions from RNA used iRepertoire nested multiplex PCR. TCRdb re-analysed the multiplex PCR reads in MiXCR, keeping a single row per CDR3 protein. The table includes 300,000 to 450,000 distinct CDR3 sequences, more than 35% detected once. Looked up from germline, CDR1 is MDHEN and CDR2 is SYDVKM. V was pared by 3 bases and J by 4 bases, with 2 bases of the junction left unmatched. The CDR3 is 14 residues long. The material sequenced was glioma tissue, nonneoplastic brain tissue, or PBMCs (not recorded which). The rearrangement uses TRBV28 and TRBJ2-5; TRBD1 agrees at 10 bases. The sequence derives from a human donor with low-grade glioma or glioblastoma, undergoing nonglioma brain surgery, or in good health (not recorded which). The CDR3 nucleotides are TGTGCCAGCAGTTTGCGGGACAGGGGAGAGACCCAGTACTTC. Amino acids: CASSLRDRGETQYF.